This is a list of T cell receptor beta chains from one sample in a study of T cell responses to AZD1222 COVID-19 vaccine. Sequencing used immunoSEQ multiplex PCR; TCRdb keeps in-frame clones, though not all of them. Of 120,000 or so clones listed, around nine tenths are singletons. The sample here was peripheral blood, taken on day 0 of AZD1222 vaccination. The receptor source for this set is an adult in good health. The CDR3 runs from the conserved cysteine through the conserved F or W. The D gene is left open where the match is weak. A row's size may be missing; if present it is once, few, many or a size class.

d_call clone_size j_call v_call cdr3_aa cdr3_nt
NA NA TRBJ1-3 TRBV4-3 CASSHTGSGNTIYF TGCGCCAGCAGCCACACCGGCTCTGGAAACACCATATATTTT
TRBD1 NA TRBJ1-5 TRBV6-5 CASTEVRDRAQPQHF TGTGCCAGCACCGAGGTCCGGGACAGGGCTCAGCCCCAGCATTTT
NA NA TRBJ1-5 TRBV15 CATSRERGQPQHF TGTGCCACCAGCAGAGAGAGAGGTCAGCCCCAGCATTTT
TRBD1 NA TRBJ1-1 TRBV9 CASSVAGQGSTEAFF TGTGCCAGCAGCGTAGCCGGACAGGGGAGTACTGAAGCTTTCTTT
NA NA TRBJ2-4 TRBV11-2 CASSLVRDPLAKNIQYF TGTGCCAGCAGCTTAGTTAGGGACCCCCTAGCCAAAAACATTCAGTACTTC
TRBD1 NA TRBJ1-4 TRBV6-5 CASLEGSGGSEKLFF TGTGCCAGCTTGGAAGGGTCAGGGGGGAGTGAAAAACTGTTTTTT
NA NA TRBJ1-1 TRBV13 CASSLGVNTEAFF TGTGCCAGCAGCTTAGGAGTGAACACTGAAGCTTTCTTT
NA once TRBJ2-5 TRBV4-3 CASSQDQSTQYF TGCGCCAGCAGCCAAGATCAGTCGACCCAGTACTTC
NA NA TRBJ1-3 TRBV7-2 CASSAQTGSGNTIYF TGTGCCAGCAGCGCTCAGACAGGCTCTGGAAACACCATATATTTT
NA NA TRBJ1-1 TRBV7-9 CASSFNADTEAFF TGTGCCAGCAGTTTCAACGCGGACACTGAAGCTTTCTTT
TRBD1 NA TRBJ1-5 TRBV27 CASSPQGDRGRRSNQPQHF TGTGCCAGCAGTCCACAAGGAGACAGGGGGCGCAGGAGCAATCAGCCCCAGCATTTT